This T cell receptor (beta chain) was sequenced in a study of CD8+CD57+ T cells in acquired aplastic anemia. Looking at the study overall: Mean DNA quantity obtained from sorted CD4+ and CD8+ cells was around 2.9 ug.

In patients chosen for sequencing, flow cytometry had shown CD8+CD57+ cell expansion. Both TCR beta VDJ combination and CDR3 sequence profiling were carried out. Genomic DNA was the template for this profiling. TCRdb used MiXCR to reprocess the reads, holding one entry per CDR3 protein. The sample holds 220,000 or so distinct CDR3 sequences; approximately 65% are singletons and the top ten take around 50%. Germline V gives CDR1 LNHDA, CDR2 SQIVND (reference sequence). The CDR3 length is 14 residues. V was pared by 4 bases and J by 5 bases, with 12 bases between. The clonotype originates from a human donor with aplastic anemia. The chain is built from TRBV19 and TRBJ1-5; D might be TRBD1 (6 bases). The sample was sorted CD4+, CD8+, or CD8+CD57+ T cells (not recorded which) from PBMCs. CDR3 coding DNA: TGTGCCAGTAGTAGCGGGGGGGCAGATCAGCCCCAGCATTTT. Protein product: CASSSGGADQPQHF.